These 11 T cell receptor beta chains were sequenced from one sample in a study of blood T cell repertoires in COVID-19. The table came from immunoSEQ multiplex PCR; TCRdb's copy has only in-frame clones and leaves some out. The repertoire holds about 30,000 clones, with roughly nine tenths as singletons. The sequenced sample consisted of peripheral blood. These receptor sequences come from a middle-aged man with active COVID-19.

Concerning this clone: Other DNA sequences in this specimen translate into the identical CDR3. The chain has TRBV19 and TRBJ1-5, with D uncertain. Trimming stripped 5 bases from V and 0 bases from J, with 5 bases between. This CDR3 has 13 residues. CDR1 is LNHDA and CDR2 is SQIVND in the germline V gene (reference sequence). DNA of the CDR3: TGTGCCAGTAGTCTTAATAGCAATCAGCCCCAGCATTTT. Amino acid sequence: CASSLNSNQPQHF.

CDR3 sequence: CASGLWGRDAGYTF. CDR3 DNA sequence: TGTGCTAGTGGTCTGTGGGGCAGGGATGCTGGCTACACCTTC. The chain couples TRBV12-5 to TRBJ1-2; maybe TRBD1 (5 bases). The CDR3 totals 14 residues. With 5 bases removed from V and 7 bases from J, the gap between germline ends came to 17 bases. Germline loops: CDR1 LGHNT, CDR2 FRNRAP.

J is TRBJ2-2 and V is TRBV27; D perhaps matches TRBD2 (5 bases). Germline V gene sequence: CDR1 MNHEY, CDR2 SMNVEV (reference sequence). The CDR3 extends over 15 amino acids. The V end was cut by 1 base, the J end by 4 bases, with 10 bases between. CDR3 protein: CASSLFGVGTGELFF. The CDR3 DNA is TGTGCCAGCAGTTTATTCGGGGTCGGCACCGGGGAGCTGTTTTTT.

V and J are TRBV4-1 and TRBJ2-5; 9 bases line up with TRBD1. The CDR3 consists of 15 residues. Germline lookup yields CDR1 MGHRA and CDR2 YSYEKL. V lost 1 base, J lost 7 bases, and 7 bases stayed unmatched. As DNA, the CDR3 is TGCGCCAGCAGCCAAGCAGGACAGGGGCTCTCGACCCAGTACTTC. Protein product: CASSQAGQGLSTQYF.

CDR3: CASSFSGTTYEQYF. CDR3 in DNA: TGTGCCAGCAGTTTTAGCGGGACAACCTACGAGCAGTACTTC. The V and J genes are TRBV28 and TRBJ2-7; 8 bases align to TRBD2. Germline loops: CDR1 MDHEN, CDR2 SYDVKM. The CDR3 sequence is 14 residues long. V shed 3 bases, J shed 2 bases, and the junction held 3 bases outside the gene matches.

The chain combines TRBV7-9 with TRBJ2-3, with D possibly TRBD1 on 5 matching bases. The CDR3 runs 11 residues. Germline CDR1 SEHNR, CDR2 FQNEAQ (reference sequence). Deletions cut 8 bases from V and 6 bases from J, with 9 bases between. CDR3 in amino acids: CASQKGDTQYF. Here the CDR3 DNA reads TGTGCCAGCCAAAAGGGGGATACGCAGTATTTT.

The chain is built from TRBV11-2 and TRBJ2-7; D is uncertain. The CDR3 is 12 residues long. Germline V gene data show CDR1 as SGHAT and CDR2 as FQNNGV. V dropped 1 base and J dropped 4 bases, with 5 bases sitting between them. The CDR3 DNA is TGTGCCAGCAGCTTAGGGGCTTACGAGCAGTACTTC. As protein: CASSLGAYEQYF.

The chain links TRBV18 to TRBJ2-1; a possible D gene is TRBD2 (6 bases). The CDR3 runs 15 residues. The ends were cut back, 6 bases at V and 5 bases at J, with 17 bases in the middle. Germline CDR1 is KGHSH and CDR2 is LQKENI. The CDR3 here is CASSPGAGSNNEQFF. CDR3 coding DNA: TGTGCCAGCTCCCCCGGGGCGGGATCTAACAATGAGCAGTTCTTC. Filled out from reference TRBV18 and TRBJ2-1, the complete variable domain reads NAGVMQNPRHLVRRRGQEARLRCSPMKGHSHVYWYRQLPEEGLKFMVYLQKENIIDESGMPKERFSAEFPKEGPSILRIQQVVRGDSAAYFCASSPGAGSNNEQFFGPGTRLTVL.

The count of this clone is one. The chain is built from TRBV5-1 and TRBJ2-1; 8 bases align to TRBD2. Trimming removed 4 bases from V and 7 bases from J; junction bases left unmatched: 7. Per the germline V gene, CDR1 is SGHRS and CDR2 is YFSETQ. The CDR3 runs to 14 residues. The CDR3 DNA reads TGCGCCAGCAGCGTAAGACTAGCGAGAAATGAGCAGTTCTTC. It encodes CASSVRLARNEQFF.

This chain links TRBV30 with TRBJ2-7, with TRBD1 matching 7 bases. Per the germline V gene, CDR1 is GTSNPN and CDR2 is SVGIG (reference sequence). CDR3 length: 16 residues. J was trimmed by 3 bases and V by 3 bases; bases with no gene match: 14. CDR3 in DNA: TGTGCCTGGAGACCATCGAGGGGGCTTTTGGGCTACGAGCAGTACTTC. Translation: CAWRPSRGLLGYEQYF.

This chain uses TRBV18 with TRBJ2-2; TRBD2 aligns across 8 bases. The germline V gene encodes CDR1 KGHSH and CDR2 LQKENI. The CDR3 runs to 18 residues. Trimming at V came to 4 bases and at J to 6 bases, leaving 16 bases not matched to a gene. For the CDR3, the DNA is TGTGCCAGCTCACTCTCGGCCGGGACTAGTATTCAGCCCGGGGAGCTGTTTTTT. It encodes CASSLSAGTSIQPGELFF.